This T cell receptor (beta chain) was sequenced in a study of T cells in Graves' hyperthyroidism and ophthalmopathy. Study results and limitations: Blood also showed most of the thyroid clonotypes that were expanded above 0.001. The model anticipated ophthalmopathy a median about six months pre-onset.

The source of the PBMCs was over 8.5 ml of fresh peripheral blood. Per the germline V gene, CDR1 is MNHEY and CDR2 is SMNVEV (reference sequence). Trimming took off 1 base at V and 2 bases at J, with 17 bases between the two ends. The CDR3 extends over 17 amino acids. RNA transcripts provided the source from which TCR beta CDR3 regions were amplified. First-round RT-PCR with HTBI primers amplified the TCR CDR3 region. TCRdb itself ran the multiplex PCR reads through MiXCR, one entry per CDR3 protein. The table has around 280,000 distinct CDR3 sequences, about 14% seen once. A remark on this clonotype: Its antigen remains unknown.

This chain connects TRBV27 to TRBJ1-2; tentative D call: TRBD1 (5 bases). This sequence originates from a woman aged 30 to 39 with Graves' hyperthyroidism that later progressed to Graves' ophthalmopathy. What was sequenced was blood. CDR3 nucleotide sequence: TGTGCCAGCAGTTTATTCCCTGGGACGGCGATAAACTATGGCTACACCTTC. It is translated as CASSLFPGTAINYGYTF.